The rows below give T cell receptor beta chains drawn from one sample of a study of cytomegalovirus exposure and HLA in healthy donors. Libraries were prepared by immunoSEQ multiplex PCR; TCRdb keeps only in-frame clonotypes and omits some of them. The sample consists of about 110,000 clones, less than 90% of them appearing once. Specimen: PBMCs. The receptors stem from a man in his forties or fifties in good health and CMV-seronegative. The CDR3 runs from the conserved cysteine through the conserved F or W. Fields, in order: clone size, J gene, V gene, D gene, CDR3 DNA, CDR3 protein. The D gene is left open where the match is weak. The listing skips clone size in some rows; elsewhere it reads once, few, many or a size class.

clone size: few; J gene: TRBJ1-1; V gene: TRBV6-6; D gene: TRBD1; CDR3 DNA: TGTGCCAGCAGGCTGGACAGGGAAAACACTGAAGCTTTCTTT; CDR3 protein: CASRLDRENTEAFF
clone size: NA; J gene: TRBJ2-5; V gene: TRBV9; D gene: NA; CDR3 DNA: TGTGCCAGCAGCCCTACCTCAACAGGGTTGGAGACCCAGTACTTC; CDR3 protein: CASSPTSTGLETQYF
clone size: NA; J gene: TRBJ2-5; V gene: TRBV7-2; D gene: TRBD1; CDR3 DNA: TGTGCCAGCAGTCTTCTAGGGGGCCGGGCCGCACAAGAGACCCAGTACTTC; CDR3 protein: CASSLLGGRAAQETQYF
clone size: few; J gene: TRBJ1-5; V gene: TRBV7-2; D gene: TRBD1; CDR3 DNA: TGTGCCAGCAGCCTTAATGTCCCGGGACAGGGGCTCCAGCCCCAGCATTTT; CDR3 protein: CASSLNVPGQGLQPQHF
clone size: NA; J gene: TRBJ1-5; V gene: TRBV5-1; D gene: TRBD1; CDR3 DNA: TGCGCCAGCAGCTTGGAGACAGGGGCTCAGCCCCAGCATTTT; CDR3 protein: CASSLETGAQPQHF
clone size: NA; J gene: TRBJ1-1; V gene: TRBV28; D gene: NA; CDR3 DNA: TGTGCCAGCAGTCCAGACCTATACAGGAACACTGAAGCTTTCTTT; CDR3 protein: CASSPDLYRNTEAFF
clone size: NA; J gene: TRBJ1-1; V gene: TRBV4-3; D gene: NA; CDR3 DNA: TGCGCCAGCAGGATACAGCCCCTCGACGACACTGAAGCTTTCTTT; CDR3 protein: CASRIQPLDDTEAFF
clone size: few; J gene: TRBJ2-2; V gene: TRBV30; D gene: NA; CDR3 DNA: TGTGCCTGGACCTCTAGCCCCGGGGAGCTGTTTTTT; CDR3 protein: CAWTSSPGELFF
clone size: NA; J gene: TRBJ2-2; V gene: TRBV6-6; D gene: TRBD1; CDR3 DNA: TGTGCCAGCAGTTACCATACAGGGGTTGCCGGGGAGCTGTTTTTT; CDR3 protein: CASSYHTGVAGELFF
clone size: few; J gene: TRBJ1-4; V gene: TRBV9; D gene: TRBD1; CDR3 DNA: TGTGCCAGCAGCGCGACAGGGGTCAATGAAAAACTGTTTTTT; CDR3 protein: CASSATGVNEKLFF
clone size: NA; J gene: TRBJ2-1; V gene: TRBV14; D gene: NA; CDR3 DNA: TGTGCCAGCAGCCAAATGGACACTCCTCCATCCGATGAGCAGTTCTTC; CDR3 protein: CASSQMDTPPSDEQFF
clone size: NA; J gene: TRBJ2-3; V gene: TRBV5-1; D gene: TRBD2; CDR3 DNA: TGCGCCAGCAGCTTGCGGTGGAAAGGGACTACAATCACAGATACGCAGTATTTT; CDR3 protein: CASSLRWKGTTITDTQYF
clone size: NA; J gene: TRBJ2-7; V gene: TRBV25-1; D gene: NA; CDR3 DNA: TGTGCCAGCAGTGAATGGGGAGCGGGTGGAAACTACGAGCAGTACTTC; CDR3 protein: CASSEWGAGGNYEQYF
clone size: few; J gene: TRBJ1-4; V gene: TRBV19; D gene: NA; CDR3 DNA: TGTGCCAGTAGTATAGATCGCGGGACGGGGGAAGAAAAACTGTTTTTT; CDR3 protein: CASSIDRGTGEEKLFF
clone size: once; J gene: TRBJ2-7; V gene: TRBV5-1; D gene: TRBD1; CDR3 DNA: TGCGCCAGCAGCCTGACAGGGGGGACTGGCGAGCAGTACTTC; CDR3 protein: CASSLTGGTGEQYF
clone size: once; J gene: TRBJ1-4; V gene: TRBV15; D gene: NA; CDR3 DNA: TGTGCCACCAGCAGTTATCGGGTCGATAATGAAAAACTGTTTTTT; CDR3 protein: CATSSYRVDNEKLFF
clone size: NA; J gene: TRBJ2-7; V gene: TRBV7-2; D gene: TRBD1; CDR3 DNA: TGTGCCAGCAGCTTACGGACAGGAGCCTACGAGCAGTACTTC; CDR3 protein: CASSLRTGAYEQYF
clone size: NA; J gene: TRBJ1-2; V gene: TRBV7-9; D gene: NA; CDR3 DNA: TGTGCCAGCAGCCTTGCGGGTGACCTGAATGGCTACACCTTC; CDR3 protein: CASSLAGDLNGYTF
clone size: few; J gene: TRBJ1-2; V gene: TRBV7-2; D gene: NA; CDR3 DNA: TGTGCCAGCAGCGCCCAAACCACCGAGGGCTACACCTTC; CDR3 protein: CASSAQTTEGYTF
clone size: NA; J gene: TRBJ2-5; V gene: TRBV20-1; D gene: NA; CDR3 DNA: TGCAGTGCTTATTCCCAGACCCAGTACTTC; CDR3 protein: CSAYSQTQYF
clone size: NA; J gene: TRBJ1-1; V gene: TRBV7-8; D gene: TRBD1; CDR3 DNA: TGTGCCAGCAGCGGATCCGGGACAGAGAACACTGAAGCTTTCTTT; CDR3 protein: CASSGSGTENTEAFF
clone size: few; J gene: TRBJ2-2; V gene: TRBV7-3; D gene: NA; CDR3 DNA: TGTGCCAGCAGCTTAGTGGAGGGGTCAGCCACCGGGGAGCTGTTTTTT; CDR3 protein: CASSLVEGSATGELFF
clone size: NA; J gene: TRBJ1-2; V gene: TRBV5-4; D gene: NA; CDR3 DNA: TGTGCCAGCAGCTCTACAGGGAATGTTGTTGGCTACACCTTC; CDR3 protein: CASSSTGNVVGYTF
clone size: NA; J gene: TRBJ2-7; V gene: TRBV7-2; D gene: NA; CDR3 DNA: TGTGCCAGCAGCTCCCAGGGGCGGTATGGCTACGAGCAGTACTTC; CDR3 protein: CASSSQGRYGYEQYF
clone size: few; J gene: TRBJ2-5; V gene: TRBV25-1; D gene: NA; CDR3 DNA: TGTGCCAGCAGTGAATCCCGGGTCCAAGAGACCCAGTACTTC; CDR3 protein: CASSESRVQETQYF
clone size: NA; J gene: TRBJ2-3; V gene: TRBV4-3; D gene: TRBD2; CDR3 DNA: TGCGCCAGCAGCCGCACACTAGCGGCGAACACAGATACGCAGTATTTT; CDR3 protein: CASSRTLAANTDTQYF
clone size: NA; J gene: TRBJ1-4; V gene: TRBV7-2; D gene: NA; CDR3 DNA: TGTGCCAGCAGCTGGGGCAGGGCAGAGGAAAAACTGTTTTTT; CDR3 protein: CASSWGRAEEKLFF
clone size: few; J gene: TRBJ2-7; V gene: TRBV27; D gene: NA; CDR3 DNA: TGTGCCAGCAGGGACAGCGGGGCGGGGGAGCAGTACTTC; CDR3 protein: CASRDSGAGEQYF
clone size: NA; J gene: TRBJ2-1; V gene: TRBV25-1; D gene: NA; CDR3 DNA: TGTGCCCCCTGTGGCCATGAGCAGTTCTTC; CDR3 protein: CAPCGHEQFF
clone size: NA; J gene: TRBJ2-7; V gene: TRBV4-1; D gene: TRBD2; CDR3 DNA: TGCGCCAGCAGCCAAGGACTAGCCGCTAGTTCCTACGAGCAGTACTTC; CDR3 protein: CASSQGLAASSYEQYF
clone size: few; J gene: TRBJ2-1; V gene: TRBV6-5; D gene: TRBD2; CDR3 DNA: TGTGCCAGCAGGCCATCTAGCGGGGGGGCCTCTGAGCAGTTCTTC; CDR3 protein: CASRPSSGGASEQFF
clone size: NA; J gene: TRBJ1-2; V gene: TRBV6-5; D gene: NA; CDR3 DNA: TGTGCCAGCATCAACCCGACAGCCCGTGGCTACACCTTC; CDR3 protein: CASINPTARGYTF
clone size: NA; J gene: TRBJ1-4; V gene: TRBV5-6; D gene: TRBD1; CDR3 DNA: TGTGCCAGCAGACTACAGGGGGCTAATGAAAAACTGTTTTTT; CDR3 protein: CASRLQGANEKLFF
clone size: NA; J gene: TRBJ2-1; V gene: TRBV6-6; D gene: TRBD2; CDR3 DNA: TGTGCCAGCAGCCCAGGCGGGAGGTCCTACAATGAGCAGTTCTTC; CDR3 protein: CASSPGGRSYNEQFF
clone size: NA; J gene: TRBJ2-1; V gene: TRBV7-6; D gene: NA; CDR3 DNA: TGTGCCAGCAGTCGCCAGGGGGGCTCCTACAATGAGCAGTTCTTC; CDR3 protein: CASSRQGGSYNEQFF
clone size: NA; J gene: TRBJ2-1; V gene: TRBV7-3; D gene: NA; CDR3 DNA: TGTGCCAGCAGCTTAACCGGGGGTGGGGACTACAATGAGCAGTTCTTC; CDR3 protein: CASSLTGGGDYNEQFF
clone size: NA; J gene: TRBJ1-6; V gene: TRBV6-5; D gene: NA; CDR3 DNA: TGTGCCAGCAGTTCCTGGACGCAGGGGTCGGGGTCACCCCTCCACTTT; CDR3 protein: CASSSWTQGSGSPLHF
clone size: NA; J gene: TRBJ2-3; V gene: TRBV5-6; D gene: NA; CDR3 DNA: TGTGCCAGCAGCCCTGGAGGGGACGGCACAGATACGCAGTATTTT; CDR3 protein: CASSPGGDGTDTQYF
clone size: NA; J gene: TRBJ2-1; V gene: TRBV21-1; D gene: NA; CDR3 DNA: TGTGCCAGCGCTTTGCGGCTTTCCTACAATGAGCAGTTCTTC; CDR3 protein: CASALRLSYNEQFF
clone size: NA; J gene: TRBJ2-7; V gene: TRBV28; D gene: NA; CDR3 DNA: TGTGCCAGCACCCAGAGTCTCGGGGTTGCCTACGAGCAGTACTTC; CDR3 protein: CASTQSLGVAYEQYF
clone size: once; J gene: TRBJ1-1; V gene: TRBV29-1; D gene: TRBD1; CDR3 DNA: TGCAGCGTTCCTAGCCTTGGACAGGGGTACACTGAAGCTTTCTTT; CDR3 protein: CSVPSLGQGYTEAFF
clone size: NA; J gene: TRBJ2-1; V gene: TRBV19; D gene: NA; CDR3 DNA: TGTGCCAGTAGTAACCGGGGGTTGCCCAACTCCTACAATGAGCAGTTCTTC; CDR3 protein: CASSNRGLPNSYNEQFF
clone size: NA; J gene: TRBJ1-1; V gene: TRBV11-2; D gene: NA; CDR3 DNA: TGTGCCAGCAGCTGGGCACTTAACACTGAAGCTTTCTTT; CDR3 protein: CASSWALNTEAFF
clone size: NA; J gene: TRBJ2-2; V gene: TRBV6-6; D gene: NA; CDR3 DNA: TGTGCCAGCAGTTATACGGCAGGGAAAGTTGCCGGGGAGCTGTTTTTT; CDR3 protein: CASSYTAGKVAGELFF
clone size: NA; J gene: TRBJ2-5; V gene: TRBV30; D gene: NA; CDR3 DNA: TGTGCCTGGAGTGTACCACTAGCAGAGACCCAGTACTTC; CDR3 protein: CAWSVPLAETQYF
clone size: NA; J gene: TRBJ2-7; V gene: TRBV7-9; D gene: TRBD2; CDR3 DNA: TGTGCCAGCAGCTTAGGAGCTAGCGGGATTTCCTACGAGCAGTACTTC; CDR3 protein: CASSLGASGISYEQYF
clone size: NA; J gene: TRBJ1-1; V gene: TRBV27; D gene: TRBD1; CDR3 DNA: TGTGCCAGCAGTAGAAGACAGGGGACTTACACTGAAGCTTTCTTT; CDR3 protein: CASSRRQGTYTEAFF
clone size: NA; J gene: TRBJ1-2; V gene: TRBV7-2; D gene: NA; CDR3 DNA: TGTGCCAGCAGCTTAGCGAGTGGGGCGGCTAACTATGGCTACACCTTC; CDR3 protein: CASSLASGAANYGYTF
clone size: NA; J gene: TRBJ2-3; V gene: TRBV18; D gene: NA; CDR3 DNA: TGTGCCAGCTCACCAGGAGCGGCCGGGGATACGCAGTATTTT; CDR3 protein: CASSPGAAGDTQYF